The source of this T cell receptor (beta chain) is a study of vaccination and CD4 T cells after COVID-19. Study background: Of the convalescent patients, who were SARS-CoV-2 positive by nasal swab PCR, about 10 had mild and one severe disease.

Stated treatment: approximately 9-day PBMC culture with coronavirus spike peptide pools or control peptides (ViraFEST assay). Under the ViraFEST approach, antigen-specific T cells were expanded with peptide pools and TCRs subsequently sequenced. Sequencing of DNA taken from cultured CD4+ T cells relied on the Oncomine TCR Beta short-read assay. Researchers extracted genomic DNA from CD4+ T cells that had been cultured. TCRdb re-analysed the PCR reads in MiXCR, keeping a single row per CDR3 protein. The sample lists fewer than 20,000 distinct CDR3 sequences, around 50% occurring once. Concerning this clonotype itself: Its specificity is not known.

Per germline, CDR1 SNHLY and CDR2 FYNNEI. There are 12 residues in the CDR3. Trimming shortened V by 7 bases and J by 5 bases, and 11 bases separated the two germline ends. The chain employs TRBV2 and TRBJ2-5, with D perhaps given as TRBD1 or TRBD2 (5 bases each). This material consisted of CD4+ T cells from blood, cultured in vitro, taken before SARS-CoV-2 vaccination. The sequence was collected from a human donor who had recovered from COVID-19. The CDR3: CASIRWGETQYF. The CDR3 nucleotides read TGTGCCAGCATCCGGTGGGGGGAGACCCAGTACTTC.